The rows below give T cell receptor beta chains drawn from one sample of a study of cytomegalovirus exposure and HLA in healthy donors. Generated by immunoSEQ multiplex PCR, the TCRdb table keeps only in-frame clones and is missing some. The sample carries roughly 180,000 clones, around 80% recorded once. Sequencing was performed on PBMCs. These receptors were taken from a woman between 50 and 59 years old in good health and CMV-seropositive. CDR3s include the opening cysteine and the closing phenylalanine or tryptophan. The D gene is left open where the match is weak. Size is stated for part of the rows, as once, few or many counts, or as a class when the clone is expanded.

D: TRBD2; size: -; J: TRBJ2-3; V: TRBV13; DNA: TGTGCCAGCAGCTTGGGGCGGGGACTAGCGGGAGATGAAGATACGCAGTATTTT; CDR3: CASSLGRGLAGDEDTQYF
D: TRBD2; size: -; J: TRBJ2-1; V: TRBV7-2; DNA: TGTGCCAGCCGACCACGGAGCGGGGTGGGTTACAATGAGCAGTTCTTC; CDR3: CASRPRSGVGYNEQFF
D: -; size: -; J: TRBJ2-7; V: TRBV25-1; DNA: TGTGCCAGCAGCACCGGGACACTGACCTACGAGCAGTACTTC; CDR3: CASSTGTLTYEQYF
D: -; size: -; J: TRBJ2-3; V: TRBV7-2; DNA: TGTGCCAGCAGCTTAGCGCCGGGGGTAGATACGCAGTATTTT; CDR3: CASSLAPGVDTQYF
D: TRBD2; size: once; J: TRBJ2-3; V: TRBV18; DNA: TGTGCCAGCTCACTGACTAGCGGGGGCCAGTCGGGCACAGATACGCAGTATTTT; CDR3: CASSLTSGGQSGTDTQYF
D: TRBD1; size: -; J: TRBJ1-2; V: TRBV7-2; DNA: TGTGCCAGCAGCACCCCGGACAGGGTCTATGGCTACACCTTC; CDR3: CASSTPDRVYGYTF
D: TRBD1; size: -; J: TRBJ2-1; V: TRBV25-1; DNA: TGTGCCAGCAGTACCAGGACAGGGGGCAGGAATGAGCAGTTCTTC; CDR3: CASSTRTGGRNEQFF
D: TRBD2; size: once; J: TRBJ2-1; V: TRBV15; DNA: TGTGCCACCAGCAGAGATTGGGAGGGGAGTACTGAGCAGTTCTTC; CDR3: CATSRDWEGSTEQFF
D: -; size: -; J: TRBJ1-1; V: TRBV10-3; DNA: TGTGCCACAAAATGGGGAGGCATTAACACTGAAGCTTTCTTT; CDR3: CATKWGGINTEAFF
D: -; size: -; J: TRBJ2-6; V: TRBV19; DNA: TGTGCCAGTAGTATTGGACAGAGATCTGGGGCCAACGTCCTGACTTTC; CDR3: CASSIGQRSGANVLTF
D: -; size: -; J: TRBJ1-2; V: TRBV15; DNA: TGTGCCACCAGCCGGGACTTATATGGCTACACCTTC; CDR3: CATSRDLYGYTF
D: TRBD1; size: -; J: TRBJ1-2; V: TRBV19; DNA: TGTGCCAGTAGTGGGACAGGCGCCGGTGGCTACACCTTC; CDR3: CASSGTGAGGYTF
D: -; size: -; J: TRBJ2-3; V: TRBV7-9; DNA: TGTGCCAGCAGTATGCCAACGGGATTCACAGATACGCAGTATTTT; CDR3: CASSMPTGFTDTQYF
D: -; size: -; J: TRBJ2-5; V: TRBV5-4; DNA: TGTGCCAGCAGCTTGCTGGGGGCAGAGACCCAGTACTTC; CDR3: CASSLLGAETQYF
D: TRBD2; size: -; J: TRBJ2-3; V: TRBV19; DNA: TGTGCCAGTACGGTGGGAGGGAGCACAGATACGCAGTATTTT; CDR3: CASTVGGSTDTQYF
D: -; size: -; J: TRBJ2-1; V: TRBV1; DNA: TGCACCAGCTCCAGCCTGGGACTAGCGGGCCACAATGAGCAGTTCTTC; CDR3: CTSSSLGLAGHNEQFF
D: -; size: -; J: TRBJ1-1; V: TRBV19; DNA: TGTGCCAGTAGTATATTGAGGCAGGGGATAGCTGAAGCTTTCTTT; CDR3: CASSILRQGIAEAFF
D: -; size: few; J: TRBJ2-7; V: TRBV29-1; DNA: TGCAGCGTGGGCCTTCATGGCGAGCAGTACTTC; CDR3: CSVGLHGEQYF
D: TRBD1; size: once; J: TRBJ2-7; V: TRBV7-9; DNA: TGTGCCAGCAGCTTTACAGGGGTTAGCTACGAGCAGTACTTC; CDR3: CASSFTGVSYEQYF
D: -; size: once; J: TRBJ2-4; V: TRBV7-3; DNA: TGTGCCAGCAGCCTAGGGGGGGGGCGCGGTAACATTCAGTACTTC; CDR3: CASSLGGGRGNIQYF
D: -; size: -; J: TRBJ1-2; V: TRBV7-2; DNA: TGTGCCAGCAGCTTAGGCCAGATCTATGGCTACACCTTC; CDR3: CASSLGQIYGYTF
D: TRBD1; size: once; J: TRBJ2-7; V: TRBV4-3; DNA: TGCGCCAGCAGCCAAGATTCGGCGGGACAGGGATTCTACGAGCAGTACTTC; CDR3: CASSQDSAGQGFYEQYF
D: -; size: many; J: TRBJ1-2; V: TRBV6-5; DNA: TGTGCCAGCGGCCCCCGGCGGAACTATGGCTACACCTTC; CDR3: CASGPRRNYGYTF
D: -; size: -; J: TRBJ1-2; V: TRBV7-9; DNA: TGTGCCAGCAGCTTAGGGCAGAACCTTAACTATGGCTACACCTTC; CDR3: CASSLGQNLNYGYTF
D: -; size: -; J: TRBJ1-2; V: TRBV28; DNA: TGTGCCAGCAGTTTATCAGGGAGGACTAACTATGGCTACACCTTC; CDR3: CASSLSGRTNYGYTF
D: TRBD1; size: -; J: TRBJ2-6; V: TRBV15; DNA: TGTGCCACCAGCAGACGACTCGGACAGGGCGCCTTCTCTGGGGCCAACGTCCTGACTTTC; CDR3: CATSRRLGQGAFSGANVLTF
D: TRBD1; size: -; J: TRBJ2-3; V: TRBV6-5; DNA: TGTGCCAGCAGTTTGGGACAGGCCACAGATACGCAGTATTTT; CDR3: CASSLGQATDTQYF
D: -; size: few; J: TRBJ2-7; V: TRBV4-1; DNA: TGCGCCAGCAGCCGCGAGACCGGGAGCGTGTTCGAGCAGTACTTC; CDR3: CASSRETGSVFEQYF
D: -; size: -; J: TRBJ2-2; V: TRBV4-1; DNA: TGCGCCAGCAGCCAAGGCTCGTGGTTTCAGGACACCGGGGAGCTGTTTTTT; CDR3: CASSQGSWFQDTGELFF
D: -; size: -; J: TRBJ1-5; V: TRBV27; DNA: TGTGCCAGCAGTTTGATGGGCAGCCCTAATCAGCCCCAGCATTTT; CDR3: CASSLMGSPNQPQHF
D: -; size: -; J: TRBJ2-5; V: TRBV5-5; DNA: TGTGCCAGCAGCTTCCGGCCCCGACTAGGCCAAGAGACCCAGTACTTC; CDR3: CASSFRPRLGQETQYF
D: -; size: -; J: TRBJ2-1; V: TRBV5-6; DNA: TGTGCCAGCAGCTTGGCCAAGAGGGACTCTCGACGGAATGAGCAGTTCTTC; CDR3: CASSLAKRDSRRNEQFF
D: TRBD1; size: -; J: TRBJ2-1; V: TRBV11-3; DNA: TGTGCCAGCAGCTCCGGACAGGGGACTTACAATGAGCAGTTCTTC; CDR3: CASSSGQGTYNEQFF
D: -; size: -; J: TRBJ1-4; V: TRBV10-2; DNA: TGCGCCAGCAGTGAGGACAGAACACTGTTTTTT; CDR3: CASSEDRTLFF
D: TRBD1; size: -; J: TRBJ1-4; V: TRBV4-3; DNA: TGCGCCAGCAGCCAAGATCTACAGGGGGCGCGAGAAAAACTGTTTTTT; CDR3: CASSQDLQGAREKLFF
D: -; size: few; J: TRBJ2-5; V: TRBV7-2; DNA: TGTGCCAGCAGCTTAAAACTCCAAGAGACCCAGTACTTC; CDR3: CASSLKLQETQYF
D: -; size: once; J: TRBJ1-1; V: TRBV19; DNA: TGTGCCAGTAGTATTGGTCACAGGCTTGAAGCTTTCTTT; CDR3: CASSIGHRLEAFF
D: -; size: -; J: TRBJ1-1; V: TRBV19; DNA: TGTGCCAGTAGTATAATAGAGGGAAAGGACACTGAAGCTTTCTTT; CDR3: CASSIIEGKDTEAFF
D: TRBD1; size: -; J: TRBJ1-2; V: TRBV7-9; DNA: TGTGCCAGCAGCCCCCCCACAGGGGGTACCTATGGCTACACCTTC; CDR3: CASSPPTGGTYGYTF
D: TRBD2; size: -; J: TRBJ2-7; V: TRBV28; DNA: TGTGCCAGCAGCCCCCCTAGCGGGAGGGCGTACGAGCAGTACTTC; CDR3: CASSPPSGRAYEQYF
D: TRBD2; size: -; J: TRBJ2-3; V: TRBV6-5; DNA: TGTGCCAGCAGTGCGGGGGGCCACACAGATACGCAGTATTTT; CDR3: CASSAGGHTDTQYF
D: -; size: -; J: TRBJ1-2; V: TRBV15; DNA: TGTGCCACCAGCAGAGATCTGAGACAGCTCTATGGCTACACCTTC; CDR3: CATSRDLRQLYGYTF